What follows is one T cell receptor (beta chain) and its context. Its specificity is not known. The data derive from a study of OX40 agonist ivuxolimab in advanced cancers. The study, taken as a whole, reports: In CD8+ T cells, expanded clones were on average more numerous than in CD4+.

This CDR3 has 14 amino acids. The V end was cut by 1 base, the J end by 2 bases, with 6 bases between. Germline V lookup: CDR1 LNHDA, CDR2 SQIVND (reference sequence). Data came from immunoSEQ multiplex PCR; TCRdb stores just in-frame clones and leaves some out. The sample lists about 70,000 clones, 86% seen once, with 2.8% in the top ten. The chain carries TRBV19 and TRBJ1-3, with unresolved D. The TCR sequence derives from an adult with an advanced solid tumor such as melanoma, head and neck, liver or kidney cancer. The source was CD4+ or CD8+ T cells sorted from blood, collected in a trial of the OX40 agonist ivuxolimab. CDR3 protein: CASSIGETGNTIYF. CDR3 in DNA: TGTGCCAGTAGTATAGGGGAGACTGGAAACACCATATATTTT. The whole variable domain, filled in from reference TRBV19 and TRBJ1-3, reads DGGITQSPKYLFRKEGQNVTLSCEQNLNHDAMYWYRQDPGQGLRLIYYSQIVNDFQKGDIAEGYSVSREKKESFPLTVTSAQKNPTAFYLCASSIGETGNTIYFGEGSWLTVV.